These 10 T cell receptor beta chains originate from one sample sequenced in a study of T cells in Graves' hyperthyroidism and ophthalmopathy. Researchers took RNA transcripts and amplified the TCR beta CDR3 regions from them. A set of HTBI primers served as the primers for a first-round RT-PCR of the TCR CDR3. TCRdb independently ran MiXCR on the multiplex PCR reads; one entry per CDR3 protein. The sample has some 140,000 distinct CDR3 sequences, roughly a fifth seen once; the top ten hold more than 60%. Sequencing input: blood. Every receptor here comes from a woman in her 50s with Graves' hyperthyroidism that later progressed to Graves' ophthalmopathy.

This clonotype was counted only a few times. The chain uses TRBV28 and TRBJ1-2, with D tentatively TRBD1 (5 bases). Germline CDR1 and CDR2: MDHEN and SYDVKM. The CDR3 length is 12 residues. V was cut by 10 bases and J by 6 bases, with 15 bases left in between. DNA of the CDR3: TGTGCCATCCAGGACACCCTCCATGGCTACACCTTC. This codes for CAIQDTLHGYTF.

Worth noting for this clonotype: Given a much more abundant clone one base away, this may be a read error. The CDR3 loop reads CASNTDSFTEAFF. The CDR3 DNA is TGTGCCAGCAACACGGACAGCTTCACTGAAGCTTTCTTT. This rearrangement joins TRBV13 to TRBJ1-1; TRBD1 is a possible D gene (6 bases). Germline CDR1 and CDR2: PRHDT and FYEKMQ (reference sequence). V was pared by 7 bases and J by 4 bases, with 13 bases between. The CDR3 extends over 13 amino acids.

This clonotype was observed many times. The chain combines TRBV7-2 with TRBJ2-4; the D gene is possibly TRBD2 (6 bases). This CDR3 is built from 16 residues. Germline CDR1 SGHTA, CDR2 FQGNSA. Between the trimmed V and J ends, which lost 1 base and 1 base, there was a span of 11 bases. The CDR3 is CASSLGGDAAKNIQYF. The CDR3 nucleotides read TGTGCCAGCAGCTTAGGCGGGGACGCCGCCAAAAACATTCAGTACTTC.

This clonotype has only one observation. The J gene is TRBJ2-1, the V gene TRBV6-4; perhaps D is TRBD1 or TRBD2 (6 bases each). V was clipped by 2 bases and J by 3 bases, with 14 bases between them. This CDR3 region has 16 residues. Germline V lookup: CDR1 MRHNA, CDR2 SNTAGT. The CDR3 reads CASSDRRDTNYNEQFF. CDR3 nucleotide sequence: TGTGCCAGCAGTGACAGGAGGGACACCAACTACAATGAGCAGTTCTTC.

This clonotype was observed at least ten times. The chain is built from TRBV28 and TRBJ2-4; 7 nucleotides align to TRBD2. This CDR3 contains 16 residues. The J segment lost 3 bases and the V segment lost 5 bases, leaving 10 bases of the junction unmatched. Germline-derived CDR1 and CDR2 are MDHEN and SYDVKM. CDR3 amino acids: CASSPLSSSGKNIQYF. The CDR3 region has the DNA TGTGCCAGCAGTCCCCTGAGCTCTAGCGGCAAAAACATTCAGTACTTC.

This clonotype occurred many times. The rearrangement uses TRBV20-1 and TRBJ2-3, with D perhaps being TRBD1 or TRBD2 (6 bases each). Trimming stripped 6 bases from V and 3 bases from J, with 10 bases between. This CDR3 spans 12 amino acids. The V gene's germline CDR1 is DFQATT and CDR2 SNEGSKA (reference sequence). CDR3 sequence reads: CSAGGWTDTQYF. As DNA, the CDR3 is TGCAGTGCGGGGGGCTGGACAGATACGCAGTATTTT.

At least ten counts were recorded for this clonotype. The chain has TRBV6-2 or TRBV6-3 and TRBJ2-5; no definite D call. CDR1 and CDR2 from the germline V gene are MNHEY and SVGEGT. Trimming took off 5 bases at V and 0 bases at J, with 10 bases between the two ends. CDR3 length equals 14 residues. The CDR3 DNA follows: TGTGCCAGCAGTATGGACGGCTACCAAGAGACCCAGTACTTC. It encodes CASSMDGYQETQYF.

This clonotype occurred many times. The chain employs TRBV20-1 and TRBJ1-1, with 11 bases fitting TRBD1. The J segment lost 8 bases and the V segment lost 1 base, leaving 6 bases of the junction unmatched. This CDR3 spans 14 amino acids. Germline V gene lookup returns CDR1 DFQATT and CDR2 SNEGSKA (reference sequence). The DNA for the CDR3 is TGCAGTGCTAGAGTGGGGACAGGGGGAAAAGAAGCTTTCTTT. This encodes CSARVGTGGKEAFF.

This clonotype was detected many times. The rearrangement joins TRBV10-3 to TRBJ1-5; 8 bases are shared with TRBD1. The CDR3 runs 15 residues. Per germline, CDR1 ENHRY and CDR2 SYGVKD. The junction had 6 bases not matched to a gene; V was cut back by 5 bases and J by 3 bases. CDR3: CAISMQGASNQPQHF. The CDR3, as DNA: TGTGCCATCAGTATGCAGGGGGCTTCCAATCAGCCCCAGCATTTT.

This clonotype was detected many times. The chain joins TRBV29-1 to TRBJ2-7, with D hard to call. The germline V gene has CDR1 SQVTM and CDR2 ANQGSEA. Trimming left V 7 bases short and J 3 bases short, with 7 bases between. CDR3 length: 10 amino acids. The CDR3 sequence: CSGGDYEQYF. The CDR3 DNA is TGCAGCGGTGGAGACTACGAGCAGTACTTC.